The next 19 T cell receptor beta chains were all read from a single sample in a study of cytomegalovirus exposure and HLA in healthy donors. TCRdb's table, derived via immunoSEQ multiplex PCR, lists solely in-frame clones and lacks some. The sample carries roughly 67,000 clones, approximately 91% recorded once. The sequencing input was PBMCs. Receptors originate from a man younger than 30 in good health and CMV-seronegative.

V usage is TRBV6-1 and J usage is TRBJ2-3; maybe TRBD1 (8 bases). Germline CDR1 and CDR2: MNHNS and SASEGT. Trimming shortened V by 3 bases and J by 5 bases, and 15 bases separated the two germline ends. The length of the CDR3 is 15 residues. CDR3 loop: CASSEDRASGDTQYF. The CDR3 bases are TGTGCCAGCAGTGAGGACAGGGCTAGCGGAGATACGCAGTATTTT.

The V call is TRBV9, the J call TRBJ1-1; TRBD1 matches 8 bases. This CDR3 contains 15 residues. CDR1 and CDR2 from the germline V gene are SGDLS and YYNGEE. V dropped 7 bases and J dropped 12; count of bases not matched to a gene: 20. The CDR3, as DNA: TGTGCCAGCGCTACCAGAGCCGACAGGGGTGGGGGAACTTTCTTT. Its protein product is CASATRADRGGGTFF.

CDR3 in DNA: TGCGCCAGCAGCTGGGGCCCTGGACTAGCGGGAAACTGGGGGGACGATGAGCAGTTCTTC. Protein: CASSWGPGLAGNWGDDEQFF. This chain uses TRBV5-1 with TRBJ2-1, with TRBD2 matching 12 bases. From germline, CDR1 is SGHRS and CDR2 YFSETQ. With 3 bases clipped from V and 8 bases from J, the junction kept 21 bases outside the gene matches. The CDR3 loop spans 20 amino acids.

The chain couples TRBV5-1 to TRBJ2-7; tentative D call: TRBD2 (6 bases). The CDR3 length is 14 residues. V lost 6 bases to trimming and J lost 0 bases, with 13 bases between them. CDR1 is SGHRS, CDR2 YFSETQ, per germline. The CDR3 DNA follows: TGCGCCAGCACTCTTGGGGGGAGCTCCTACGAGCAGTACTTC. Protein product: CASTLGGSSYEQYF. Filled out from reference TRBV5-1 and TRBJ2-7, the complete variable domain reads KAGVTQTPRYLIKTRGQQVTLSCSPISGHRSVSWYQQTPGQGLQFLFEYFSETQRNKGNFPGRFSGRQFSNSRSEMNVSTLELGDSALYLCASTLGGSSYEQYFGPGTRLTVT.

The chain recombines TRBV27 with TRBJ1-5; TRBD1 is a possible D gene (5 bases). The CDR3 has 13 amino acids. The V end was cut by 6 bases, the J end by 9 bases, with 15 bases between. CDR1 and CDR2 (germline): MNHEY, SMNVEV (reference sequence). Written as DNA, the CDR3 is TGTGCCAGCAGGCCATGGGGGGGAACGCCCCAGCATTTT. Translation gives CASRPWGGTPQHF.

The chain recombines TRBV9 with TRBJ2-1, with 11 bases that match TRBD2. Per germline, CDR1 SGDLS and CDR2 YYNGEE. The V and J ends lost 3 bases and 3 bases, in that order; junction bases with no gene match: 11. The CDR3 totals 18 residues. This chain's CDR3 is CASSAQRLAGLYYNEQFF. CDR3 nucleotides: TGTGCCAGCAGCGCTCAACGACTAGCGGGATTGTACTACAATGAGCAGTTCTTC.

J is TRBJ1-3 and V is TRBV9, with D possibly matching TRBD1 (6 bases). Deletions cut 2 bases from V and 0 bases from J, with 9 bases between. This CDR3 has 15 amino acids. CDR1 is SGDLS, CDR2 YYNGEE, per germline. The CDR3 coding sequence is TGTGCCAGCAGCGTGAGGGACAACTCTGGAAACACCATATATTTT. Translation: CASSVRDNSGNTIYF.

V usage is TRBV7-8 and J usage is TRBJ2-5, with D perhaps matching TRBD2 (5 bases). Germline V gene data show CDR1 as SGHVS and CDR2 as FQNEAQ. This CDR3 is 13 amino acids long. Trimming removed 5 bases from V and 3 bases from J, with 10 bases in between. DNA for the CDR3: TGTGCCAGCAGCCCTCGGGGTAAAGAGACCCAGTACTTC. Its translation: CASSPRGKETQYF.

CDR3 in amino acids: CASSPWGQNYGYTF. DNA for the CDR3: TGTGCCAGCTCACCATGGGGACAGAACTATGGCTACACCTTC. This chain links TRBV18 with TRBJ1-2, with 7 bases matching TRBD1. The CDR3 consists of 14 residues. V lost 2 bases, J lost 2 bases, and 2 bases stayed unmatched. Germline CDR1 KGHSH, CDR2 LQKENI.

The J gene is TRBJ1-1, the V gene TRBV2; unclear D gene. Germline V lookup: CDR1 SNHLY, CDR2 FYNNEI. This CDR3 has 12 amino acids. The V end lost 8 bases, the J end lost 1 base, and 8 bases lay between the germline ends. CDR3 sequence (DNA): TGTGCCAGCCACCGAGGGAACACTGAAGCTTTCTTT. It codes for CASHRGNTEAFF.

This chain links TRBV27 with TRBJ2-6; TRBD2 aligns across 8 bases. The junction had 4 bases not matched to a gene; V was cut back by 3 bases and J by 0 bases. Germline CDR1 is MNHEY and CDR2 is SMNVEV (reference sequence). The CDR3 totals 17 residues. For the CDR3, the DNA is TGTGCCAGCAGTTTTACGGGAGGGTCCTCTGGGGCCAACGTCCTGACTTTC. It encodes CASSFTGGSSGANVLTF.

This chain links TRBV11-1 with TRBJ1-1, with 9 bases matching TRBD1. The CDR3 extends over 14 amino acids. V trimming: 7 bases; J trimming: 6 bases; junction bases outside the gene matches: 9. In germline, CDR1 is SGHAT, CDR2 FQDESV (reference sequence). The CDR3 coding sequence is TGTGCCAGCACCCGGGACAGGGTTTTTTCTGAAGCTTTCTTT. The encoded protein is CASTRDRVFSEAFF.

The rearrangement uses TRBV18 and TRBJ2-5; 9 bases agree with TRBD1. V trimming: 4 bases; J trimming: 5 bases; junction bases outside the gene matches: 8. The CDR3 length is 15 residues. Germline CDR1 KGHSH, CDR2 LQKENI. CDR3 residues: CASSLKQGARETQYF. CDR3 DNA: TGTGCCAGCTCACTTAAACAGGGGGCTCGGGAGACCCAGTACTTC.

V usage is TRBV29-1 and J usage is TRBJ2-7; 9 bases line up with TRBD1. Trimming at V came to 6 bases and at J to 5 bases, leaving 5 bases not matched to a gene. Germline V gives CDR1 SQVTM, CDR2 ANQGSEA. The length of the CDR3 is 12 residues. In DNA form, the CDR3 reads TGCAGCGTCAGGACAGGGGTAGACGAGCAGTACTTC. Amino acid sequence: CSVRTGVDEQYF.

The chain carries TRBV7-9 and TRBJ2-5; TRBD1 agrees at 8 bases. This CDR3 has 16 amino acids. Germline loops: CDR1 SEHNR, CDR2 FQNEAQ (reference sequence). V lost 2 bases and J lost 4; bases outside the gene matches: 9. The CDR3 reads CASSLLQGAKVETQYF. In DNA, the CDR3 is TGTGCCAGCAGCTTACTTCAGGGGGCGAAAGTAGAGACCCAGTACTTC.

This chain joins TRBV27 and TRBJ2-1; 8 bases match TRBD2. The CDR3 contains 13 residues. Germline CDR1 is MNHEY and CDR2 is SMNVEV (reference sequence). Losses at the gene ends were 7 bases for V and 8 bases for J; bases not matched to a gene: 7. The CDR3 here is CASNPGLGYEQFF. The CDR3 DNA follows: TGTGCCAGCAATCCGGGACTAGGATATGAGCAGTTCTTC.

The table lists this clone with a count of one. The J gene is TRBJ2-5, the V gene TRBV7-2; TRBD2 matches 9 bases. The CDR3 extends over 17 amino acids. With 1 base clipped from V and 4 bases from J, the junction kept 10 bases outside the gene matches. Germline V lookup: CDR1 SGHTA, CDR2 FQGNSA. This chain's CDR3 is CASSLGFSGSVGETQYF. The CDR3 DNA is TGTGCCAGCAGCTTAGGATTTAGCGGGAGTGTAGGAGAGACCCAGTACTTC.

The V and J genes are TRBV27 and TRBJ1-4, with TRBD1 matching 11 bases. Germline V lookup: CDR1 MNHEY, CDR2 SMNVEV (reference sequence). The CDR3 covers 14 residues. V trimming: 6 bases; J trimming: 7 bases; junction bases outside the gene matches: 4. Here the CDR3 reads CASSGTGGIEKLFF. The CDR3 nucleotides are TGTGCCAGCAGCGGGACAGGGGGTATTGAAAAACTGTTTTTT.

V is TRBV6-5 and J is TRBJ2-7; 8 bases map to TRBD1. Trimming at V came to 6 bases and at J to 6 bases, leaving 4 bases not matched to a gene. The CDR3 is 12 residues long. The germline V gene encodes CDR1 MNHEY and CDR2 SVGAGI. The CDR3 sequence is CASRRQGSEQYF. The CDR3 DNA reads TGTGCCAGCAGACGACAGGGGTCCGAGCAGTACTTC.